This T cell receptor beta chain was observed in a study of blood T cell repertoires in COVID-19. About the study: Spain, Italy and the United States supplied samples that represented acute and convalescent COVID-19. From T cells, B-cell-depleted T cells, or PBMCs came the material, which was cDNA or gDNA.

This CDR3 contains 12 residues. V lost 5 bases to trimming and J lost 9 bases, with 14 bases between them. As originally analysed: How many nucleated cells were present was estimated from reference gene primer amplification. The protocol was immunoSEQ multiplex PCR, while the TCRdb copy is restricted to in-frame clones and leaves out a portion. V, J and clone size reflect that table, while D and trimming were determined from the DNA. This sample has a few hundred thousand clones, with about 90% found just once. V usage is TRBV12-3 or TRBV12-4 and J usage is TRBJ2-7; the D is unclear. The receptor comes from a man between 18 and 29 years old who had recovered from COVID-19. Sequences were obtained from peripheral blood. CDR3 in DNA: TGTGCCAGCAGTCTGAAGTCACATCGGCAGTACTTC. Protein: CASSLKSHRQYF.